This T cell receptor beta chain was retrieved from a study of blood T cell repertoires in COVID-19. Clones were sequenced by immunoSEQ multiplex PCR, and TCRdb holds only the in-frame ones, with some missing. The data show a few hundred thousand clones, around 84% seen once. Germline CDR1 is SGHTA and CDR2 is FQGNSA. The CDR3 is 15 residues long. J was trimmed by 10 bases and V by 3 bases; bases with no gene match: 10. The TCR comes from a woman in her 40s who had recovered from COVID-19. The chain employs TRBV7-2 and TRBJ2-1; 9 nucleotides align to TRBD1. Material for sequencing was peripheral blood. The CDR3 region has the DNA TGTGCCAGCAGCTTGGTGGGACAGGGTGAATGGGAGCAGTTCTTC. Translated: CASSLVGQGEWEQFF.